The next 32 T cell receptor beta chains were all read from a single sample in a study of molecular identifiers for immune sequencing clone quantification. TCRdb processed the PCR reads anew with MiXCR; each CDR3 protein has one entry. This table holds about 300,000 distinct CDR3 sequences, about 21% found once. Sequencing was performed on naive CD8+ T cells from blood, with Jurkat cell RNA spiked in. As for subset: FACS-sorted CD8+CD4-CCR7+CD45RA+ naive T cells. Every receptor here comes from a human donor in good health. Some libraries in this study had Jurkat cell RNA spiked in.

This clonotype was picked up a small number of times. The V call is TRBV4-1, the J call TRBJ2-3, with 10 nucleotides matching TRBD1. Germline V gene lookup returns CDR1 MGHRA and CDR2 YSYEKL. J lost 2 bases, V lost 1 base, and 3 bases had no gene match. This CDR3 is 16 amino acids long. The CDR3 region has the DNA TGCGCCAGCAGCCAAGGGGGACAGGGGTCCACAGATACGCAGTATTTT. It specifies CASSQGGQGSTDTQYF.

The rearrangement uses TRBV7-9 and TRBJ1-4, with 9 bases fitting TRBD1. The CDR3 is 16 residues long. The germline gives CDR1 SEHNR, CDR2 FQNEAQ (reference sequence). The J segment lost 4 bases and the V segment lost 10 bases, leaving 13 bases of the junction unmatched. The CDR3 nucleotides are TGTGCCACCGGATCGACAGGGGGGGGTTTTAATGAAAAACTGTTTTTT. As protein: CATGSTGGGFNEKLFF.

Remarks on this clonotype: Being one base from a much bigger clone, this may be a read error. V and J are TRBV20-1 and TRBJ2-7; 11 bases map to TRBD2. CDR1 and CDR2 from the germline V gene are DFQATT and SNEGSKA (reference sequence). The CDR3 is made up of 15 amino acids. V lost 6 bases and J lost 3; bases outside the gene matches: 10. CDR3 DNA sequence: TGCAGTGCAAAGTCGACTAGCGGGATGGGCTACGAGCAGTACTTC. Its protein product is CSAKSTSGMGYEQYF.

This clonotype has just one count. This chain links TRBV4-1 with TRBJ2-1, with 12 bases fitting TRBD2. The CDR3 is 20 residues long. Looked up from germline, CDR1 is MGHRA and CDR2 is YSYEKL. The ends lost 3 bases at V and 7 bases at J; junction bases unmatched: 19. CDR3 DNA: TGCGCCAGCAGCCATGAGGACCAAAGTCGGGCTAGCGGGAGGGGAAATGAGCAGTTCTTC. This codes for CASSHEDQSRASGRGNEQFF.

About this clonotype itself: Possible read error: a much larger clone is one base away. J is TRBJ2-6 and V is TRBV15; 8 bases are a match to TRBD2. The CDR3 covers 19 residues. Looked up from germline, CDR1 is LNHNV and CDR2 is YYDKDF (reference sequence). The CDR3 DNA reads TGTGCCACCAGCAGAGACGCGACTAGCGAGCTCTCTGAGGCCAACGTCCTGACTTTC. Translated: CATSRDATSELSEANVLTF.

This clonotype is a singleton in its sample. A read error may be the cause here, since a much bigger clone is one base away. The chain carries TRBV6-2 or TRBV6-3 and TRBJ2-7; D remains unclear. The CDR3 is made up of 12 amino acids. In germline, CDR1 is MNHEY, CDR2 SVGEGT. The ends were cut back, 7 bases at V and 3 bases at J, with 10 bases in the middle. CDR3 sequence (DNA): TGTGCCAGCAATGGGGTGGACTACGAGCAGTACTTC. The encoded protein is CASNGVDYEQYF.

Details on this clonotype: With a much larger clone just one base away, this may be a read error. This chain joins TRBV4-3 and TRBJ2-1, with D maybe TRBD2 (6 bases). Germline CDR1 reads LGHNA; CDR2 reads YSLEER. The CDR3 length is 16 residues. The CDR3: CASSQGAGSSYSEQFF. CDR3 in DNA: TGCGCCAGCAGCCAAGGGGCGGGGAGCTCCTACAGTGAGCAGTTCTTC.

This clonotype was seen at least ten times. The chain has TRBV20-1 and TRBJ1-1, with 7 bases lining up with TRBD1. There are 12 residues in the CDR3. Trimming removed 3 bases from V and 7 bases from J; junction bases left unmatched: 5. Germline loops: CDR1 DFQATT, CDR2 SNEGSKA (reference sequence). The CDR3 sequence is CSASTGDGEAFF. CDR3 bases: TGCAGTGCTAGTACAGGGGATGGTGAAGCTTTCTTT.

This clonotype has a handful of counts. J is TRBJ1-1 and V is TRBV27; 7 positions match TRBD1. The CDR3 loop spans 15 amino acids. Germline trimming cut 5 bases from V and 0 bases from J; bases unmatched to any gene: 6. The V gene's germline CDR1 is MNHEY and CDR2 SMNVEV (reference sequence). CDR3 protein: CASSPQTGLNTEAFF. CDR3 nucleotide sequence: TGTGCCAGCAGTCCCCAGACAGGGTTGAACACTGAAGCTTTCTTT.

This clonotype showed up just a few times. The chain joins TRBV4-3 to TRBJ1-4, with 7 bases identical to TRBD1. Germline trimming cut 3 bases from V and 11 bases from J; bases unmatched to any gene: 9. CDR3 size: 14 residues. Germline V gene sequence: CDR1 LGHNA, CDR2 YSLEER. CDR3 protein: CASSHGQAETKLFF. The CDR3 nucleotides read TGCGCCAGCAGCCATGGACAGGCCGAGACTAAACTGTTTTTT.

At least ten counts were recorded for this clonotype. The chain is built from TRBV7-2 and TRBJ2-3; D not resolved. Germline V lookup: CDR1 SGHTA, CDR2 FQGNSA. Trimming cost V 1 base and J 8 bases, with 7 bases left between them. This CDR3 spans 12 amino acids. The CDR3 loop reads CASSLEQSTQYF. CDR3 DNA: TGTGCCAGCAGCTTAGAACAGAGTACGCAGTATTTT.

This clonotype was found many times. The rearrangement links TRBV5-6 to TRBJ2-1; D ambiguous. Germline CDR1 is SGHDT and CDR2 is YYEEEE. The CDR3 totals 15 residues. Trimming shortened V by 3 bases and J by 0 bases, and 10 bases separated the two germline ends. This CDR3 is CASSSGPSSYNEQFF. As DNA, the CDR3 is TGTGCCAGCAGCTCCGGCCCAAGCTCCTACAATGAGCAGTTCTTC.

J is TRBJ2-3 and V is TRBV6-5; 11 bases map to TRBD1. The CDR3 is 16 amino acids. Germline CDR1 MNHEY, CDR2 SVGAGI. J was trimmed by 4 bases and V by 5 bases; bases with no gene match: 8. The CDR3 sequence is CASSASGTGGADTQYF. Here the CDR3 DNA reads TGTGCCAGCAGTGCATCCGGGACAGGGGGGGCAGATACGCAGTATTTT.

This clonotype showed up just a few times. This sequence joins TRBV14 and TRBJ2-1; D remains unclear. This CDR3 region has 12 residues. Trimming cost V 4 bases and J 8 bases, with 9 bases left between them. The germline CDR1 and CDR2 sequences are SGHDN and FVKESK. CDR3 protein: CASSRGNDEQFF. CDR3 sequence (DNA): TGTGCCAGCAGCCGGGGTAACGATGAGCAGTTCTTC.

This clonotype was seen ten or more times. The genes are TRBV7-6 and TRBJ2-3; weak D call: TRBD1 (5 bases). The CDR3 runs to 14 residues. V was shortened by 1 base and J by 2 bases, with 7 bases between the two germline ends. Germline loops: CDR1 SGHVS, CDR2 FNYEAQ. Here the CDR3 DNA reads TGTGCCAGCAGCTTAGAGGGGTTCACAGATACGCAGTATTTT. This gives the protein CASSLEGFTDTQYF.

This clonotype was seen ten or more times. The chain links TRBV7-9 to TRBJ2-3; the match to TRBD1 covers 7 bases. Unmatched junction bases numbered 12, after V lost 4 bases and J lost 2 bases. CDR1 and CDR2 from the germline V gene are SEHNR and FQNEAQ (reference sequence). The CDR3 sequence is 17 residues long. The CDR3 bases are TGTGCCAGCAGCTGGGCCAGGGGACAGACGCCCACAGATACGCAGTATTTT. Amino acid sequence: CASSWARGQTPTDTQYF.

This clonotype was detected many times. The chain is built from TRBV11-2 and TRBJ2-7; D call uncertain. Per the germline V gene, CDR1 is SGHAT and CDR2 is FQNNGV. The CDR3 runs 15 residues. The germline V and J ends were trimmed by 0 bases and 3 bases, with 12 bases remaining between them. The CDR3 protein is CASSLDLDPDYEQYF. The CDR3 nucleotides are TGTGCCAGCAGCTTAGATTTAGACCCCGACTACGAGCAGTACTTC.

This clonotype was counted many times. The rearrangement uses TRBV9 and TRBJ2-6; 12 bases are a match to TRBD1. The CDR3 totals 18 residues. Germline V gene lookup returns CDR1 SGDLS and CDR2 YYNGEE. V lost 4 bases to trimming and J lost 4 bases; unmatched junction nucleotides: 9. The CDR3 nucleotides read TGTGCCAGCAGCTCACCGGGACAGGGGGCTACAGGGGCCAACGTCCTGACTTTC. Amino acid sequence: CASSSPGQGATGANVLTF.

J is TRBJ1-2 and V is TRBV20-1; 7 nucleotides match TRBD1. V lost 5 bases to trimming and J lost 8 bases; unmatched junction nucleotides: 14. This CDR3 is built from 14 residues. The germline gives CDR1 DFQATT, CDR2 SNEGSKA (reference sequence). The CDR3 here is CSAFGQAVPYGYTF. The CDR3 DNA follows: TGCAGTGCTTTTGGACAGGCGGTCCCTTACGGCTACACCTTC.

CDR3: CASSLPGACEQYF. Here the CDR3 DNA reads TGTGCCAGCAGCTTGCCGGGGGCCTGCGAGCAGTACTTC. The chain is built from TRBV7-9 and TRBJ2-7, with D perhaps assigned TRBD1 or TRBD2 (6 bases each). Per germline, CDR1 SEHNR and CDR2 FQNEAQ (reference sequence). Trimming took 3 bases from V and 6 from J, leaving 12 bases between them. The CDR3 covers 13 residues.

Points on this clonotype: Since a much larger clone is just one base distant, this may be a read error. The chain joins TRBV24-1 to TRBJ2-1; 9 positions match TRBD1. J gave up 8 bases and V 3 bases, and 4 bases lay outside the gene matches. The germline V gene encodes CDR1 KGHDR and CDR2 SFDVKD. The CDR3 is 14 residues long. The CDR3 is CATSDRTGGDEQFF. As DNA, the CDR3 is TGTGCCACCAGTGATCGCACAGGGGGCGATGAGCAGTTCTTC.

The table lists this clonotype with a few counts. The chain carries TRBV12-3 or TRBV12-4 and TRBJ2-1, with 13 bases that match TRBD2. The CDR3 is made up of 16 amino acids. Trimming took 6 bases from V and 4 from J; bases not matched to a gene: 6. CDR3 region: CASSRTSGGYYNEQFF. For the CDR3, the DNA is TGTGCCAGCAGCAGGACTAGCGGGGGTTATTACAATGAGCAGTTCTTC.

This clonotype was seen a few times. V is TRBV27 and J is TRBJ2-5; D is undetermined. Per germline, CDR1 MNHEY and CDR2 SMNVEV (reference sequence). Trimming stripped 5 bases from V and 1 base from J, with 20 bases between. The CDR3 has 17 amino acids. This chain's CDR3 is CASSPVLVIGPQETQYF. Here the CDR3 DNA reads TGTGCCAGCAGTCCGGTACTGGTGATCGGTCCCCAAGAGACCCAGTACTTC.

The sample holds many counts of this clonotype. The V call is TRBV7-2, the J call TRBJ2-3; D remains ambiguous. V was clipped by 3 bases and J by 4 bases, with 20 bases between them. The CDR3 consists of 17 residues. CDR1 and CDR2 (germline): SGHTA, FQGNSA. CDR3 in DNA: TGTGCCAGCAGCTTGGCCAATCTCCCCAAACTCCCAGATACGCAGTATTTT. Translation: CASSLANLPKLPDTQYF. The full variable domain, in which reference TRBV7-2 and TRBJ2-3 provide the parts outside the CDR3, is GAGVSQSPSNKVTEKGKDVELRCDPISGHTALYWYRQSLGQGLEFLIYFQGNSAPDKSGLPSDRFSAERTGGSVSTLTIQRTQQEDSAVYLCASSLANLPKLPDTQYFGPGTRLTVL.

Concerning this clonotype itself: It may be a read error: a sequence one base away is much more abundant. The chain carries TRBV7-9 and TRBJ2-2; D unresolved. V lost 8 bases, J lost 2 bases, and 12 bases lay in between. CDR3 length: 14 residues. Germline V gene data show CDR1 as SEHNR and CDR2 as FQNEAQ (reference sequence). This CDR3 is CASGRAVNTGELFF. For the CDR3, the DNA is TGTGCCAGCGGCCGAGCTGTAAACACCGGGGAGCTGTTTTTT.

The chain links TRBV7-2 to TRBJ2-7; 8 bases fit TRBD1. This CDR3 has 14 residues. V was clipped by 5 bases and J by 8 bases; unmatched bases: 11. CDR1 is SGHTA, CDR2 FQGNSA, per germline. CDR3 nucleotide sequence: TGTGCCAGCAGCCCTGGACAGGGCGGGTACAAGCAGTACTTC. This gives the protein CASSPGQGGYKQYF.

The sample holds many counts of this clonotype. DNA for the CDR3: TGCAGTGCTATACCCGGGACAGCCTACGAGCAGTACTTC. Amino acid sequence: CSAIPGTAYEQYF. J is TRBJ2-7 and V is TRBV20-1, with 7 bases identical to TRBD1. CDR3 length: 13 amino acids. The J segment lost 2 bases and the V segment lost 4 bases, leaving 5 bases of the junction unmatched. The germline gives CDR1 DFQATT, CDR2 SNEGSKA (reference sequence).

This clonotype has at least ten counts. The rearrangement joins TRBV5-6 to TRBJ2-7; D may match TRBD1 or TRBD2 (6 bases each). The CDR3 length is 14 residues. V lost 3 bases and J 3 bases, leaving 13 bases between the germline ends. CDR1 is SGHDT and CDR2 is YYEEEE in the germline V gene. The CDR3 is CASSWGAKDYEQYF. CDR3 DNA: TGTGCCAGCAGCTGGGGGGCAAAGGACTACGAGCAGTACTTC.

Comments on this clonotype: A clone one base away is much larger, so this may be a read error. The V call is TRBV7-7, the J call TRBJ2-2; tentative D call: TRBD2 (5 bases). The germline V gene has CDR1 SSHAT and CDR2 FNYEAQ (reference sequence). The CDR3 contains 13 residues. The CDR3 loop reads CASSSLLSGKLFF. For the CDR3, the DNA is TGTGCCAGCAGCTCCCTCCTTTCCGGGAAGCTGTTTTTT.

As regards this clonotype: A read error is possible here, since a much larger clone lies one base away. The V gene is TRBV6-2 or TRBV6-3, the J gene TRBJ2-3; D unclear. With 7 bases removed from V and 0 bases from J, the gap between germline ends came to 14 bases. Germline lookup yields CDR1 MNHEY and CDR2 SVGEGT. This CDR3 has 15 amino acids. This CDR3 reads CASTPWYLSTDTQYF. The CDR3 DNA follows: TGTGCCAGCACCCCGTGGTACCTTAGCACAGATACGCAGTATTTT.

V is TRBV6-2 or TRBV6-3 and J is TRBJ2-3; D is possibly TRBD1 (6 bases). V gave up 2 bases and J gave up 6 bases, with 24 bases separating them. CDR1 is MNHEY and CDR2 is SVGEGT in the germline V gene. CDR3 size: 18 residues. The CDR3 DNA sequence: TGTGCCAGCAGTTACCGAGGCAAACAGGGTAGGCCCGCCGATACGCAGTATTTT. As protein: CASSYRGKQGRPADTQYF.

In this sample, this clonotype turned up many times. The chain carries TRBV7-9 and TRBJ2-7; a weak D match, TRBD1 (6 bases). The V gene's germline CDR1 is SEHNR and CDR2 FQNEAQ (reference sequence). V shed 5 bases and J shed 6 bases, with 17 bases lying between them. The CDR3 covers 14 residues. The CDR3 nucleotides are TGTGCCAGCAGCGCCGGACAGCGCCAGGGCGAGCAGTACTTC. It codes for CASSAGQRQGEQYF.